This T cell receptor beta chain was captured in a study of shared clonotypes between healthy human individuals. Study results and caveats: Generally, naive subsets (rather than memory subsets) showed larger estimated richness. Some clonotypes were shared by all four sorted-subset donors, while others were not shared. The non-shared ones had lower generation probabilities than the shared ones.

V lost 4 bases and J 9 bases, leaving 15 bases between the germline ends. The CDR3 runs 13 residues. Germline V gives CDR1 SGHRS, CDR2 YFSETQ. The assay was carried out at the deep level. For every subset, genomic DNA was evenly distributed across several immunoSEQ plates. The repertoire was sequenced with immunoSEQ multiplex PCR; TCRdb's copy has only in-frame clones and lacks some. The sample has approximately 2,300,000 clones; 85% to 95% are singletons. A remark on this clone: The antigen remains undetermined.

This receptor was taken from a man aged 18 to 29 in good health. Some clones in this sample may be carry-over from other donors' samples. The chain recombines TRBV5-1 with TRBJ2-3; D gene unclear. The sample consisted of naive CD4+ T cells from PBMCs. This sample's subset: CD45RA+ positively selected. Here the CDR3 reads CASSPWMGGTQYF. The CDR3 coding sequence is TGCGCCAGCAGCCCGTGGATGGGCGGCACGCAGTATTTT.